The clone carrying this T cell receptor (beta chain) occurred many times. The sample comes from a study of early T cells in non-severe SARS-CoV-2 infection. Individual cDNA molecules were tagged with unique molecular identifiers. TCRdb re-called the 5' RACE reads with MiXCR, one entry per CDR3 protein. Found here are under 65,000 distinct CDR3 sequences, roughly an eighth of them singletons; the top ten hold about 4%. The CDR3 consists of 14 residues. Germline V gene lookup returns CDR1 SNHLY and CDR2 FYNNEI. V dropped 7 bases and J dropped 4 bases, with 14 bases sitting between them. The receptor comes from an adult who was a healthcare worker with PCR-confirmed SARS-CoV-2 infection or an uninfected control (not recorded which). Sequencing used whole blood. V gene TRBV2 combines with J gene TRBJ1-5; tentative D call: TRBD1 (6 bases). DNA of the CDR3: TGTGCCAGCAAAATGGGGGCGATTAATCAGCCCCAGCATTTT. This codes for CASKMGAINQPQHF. Using reference TRBV2 and TRBJ1-5 for the parts outside the CDR3, the full variable domain is EPEVTQTPSHQVTQMGQEVILRCVPISNHLYFYWYRQILGQKVEFLVSFYNNEISEKSEIFDDQFSVERPDGSNFTLKIRSTKLEDSAMYFCASKMGAINQPQHFGDGTRLSIL.